These 21 T cell receptor beta chains originate from one sample sequenced in a study of identifying expanded T cells in peripheral blood. Some clones are missing from TCRdb's copy, which holds only in-frame ones; the method was immunoSEQ multiplex PCR. Of some 97,000 clones in the sample, over 70% were seen once. Sequencing input: blood. The receptors were sampled from a person aged 18 to 75 in good health.

The rearrangement links TRBV10-3 to TRBJ2-7, with TRBD1 matching over 10 bases. The CDR3 spans 16 residues. Germline V gene lookup returns CDR1 ENHRY and CDR2 SYGVKD. With 5 bases clipped from V and 7 bases from J, the junction kept 14 bases outside the gene matches. CDR3: CAISKTPGQGTKEQYF. As DNA, the CDR3 is TGTGCCATCAGTAAAACCCCGGGACAGGGGACAAAAGAGCAGTACTTC.

The V call is TRBV7-9, the J call TRBJ1-4; D remains unclear. The V and J ends lost 5 bases and 8 bases respectively, with 15 bases between them. Germline V lookup: CDR1 SEHNR, CDR2 FQNEAQ (reference sequence). The CDR3 is 14 amino acids. The CDR3 nucleotides are TGTGCCAGCAGCCCCCGGGTGGAATACGAAAAACTGTTTTTT. The encoded protein is CASSPRVEYEKLFF.

This clone was counted only a few times. V gene TRBV7-6 combines with J gene TRBJ1-1; D gene ambiguous. Germline V gives CDR1 SGHVS, CDR2 FNYEAQ. V lost 3 bases, J lost 3 bases, and 8 bases lay in between. This CDR3 has 13 amino acids. CDR3 protein: CASSLQEYTEAFF. The CDR3 DNA reads TGTGCCAGCAGCTTGCAGGAGTACACTGAAGCTTTCTTT.

The chain has TRBV14 and TRBJ1-2; 7 bases map to TRBD1. The CDR3 is 15 residues long. J gave up 2 bases and V 1 base, and 4 bases lay outside the gene matches. Looked up from germline, CDR1 is SGHDN and CDR2 is FVKESK. CDR3 in DNA: TGTGCCAGCAGCCAAGGTGGCAGGGGGAACTATGGCTACACCTTC. Translation: CASSQGGRGNYGYTF.

The DNA for the CDR3 is TGCGCCAGCAGCCCCCGAAAGGGGGGAGCAACTAATGAAAAACTGTTTTTT. This codes for CASSPRKGGATNEKLFF. The chain employs TRBV10-1 and TRBJ1-4; D is possibly TRBD1 (6 bases). From germline, CDR1 is WNHNN and CDR2 SYGVQD (reference sequence). This CDR3 is 17 amino acids long. Between the trimmed V and J ends, which lost 6 bases and 0 bases, there was a span of 17 bases.

V is TRBV7-3 and J is TRBJ1-1, with TRBD1 matching 9 bases. Unmatched junction bases numbered 8, after V lost 5 bases and J lost 7 bases. The CDR3 consists of 14 residues. Germline assignment: CDR1 SGHTA and CDR2 FQGTGA. The CDR3 protein is CASSLSQGAGEAFF. In DNA, the CDR3 is TGTGCCAGCAGCCTGTCACAGGGGGCTGGTGAAGCTTTCTTT.

This rearrangement joins TRBV11-2 to TRBJ2-7; 7 positions match TRBD2. Per the germline V gene, CDR1 is SGHAT and CDR2 is FQNNGV. The CDR3 loop spans 16 amino acids. The V gene end was trimmed by 2 bases and the J gene end by 3 bases; junction bases not matched to a gene: 10. CDR3 bases: TGTGCCAGCAGCTTACCTCTAGCGGAGGTACTCTACGAGCAGTACTTC. This encodes CASSLPLAEVLYEQYF.

As to this clone: The sample contains more than one DNA sequence encoding this CDR3. The chain combines TRBV18 with TRBJ1-1; D gene ambiguous. Deletions cut 3 bases from V and 3 bases from J, with 8 bases between. The CDR3 spans 13 residues. CDR1 is KGHSH, CDR2 LQKENI, per germline. CDR3 protein: CASSPGEDTEAFF. The CDR3 nucleotides read TGTGCCAGCTCACCGGGAGAGGACACTGAAGCTTTCTTT. The complete variable domain, with remaining parts taken from reference TRBV18 and TRBJ1-1, reads NAGVMQNPRHLVRRRGQEARLRCSPMKGHSHVYWYRQLPEEGLKFMVYLQKENIIDESGMPKERFSAEFPKEGPSILRIQQVVRGDSAAYFCASSPGEDTEAFFGQGTRLTVV.

The DNA of the CDR3 is TGTGCCACAAAAAACCACATACAGGGGGCTGAGCAGTTCTTC. It yields the protein CATKNHIQGAEQFF. The chain joins TRBV10-3 to TRBJ2-1, with 9 positions matching TRBD1. Germline values: CDR1 ENHRY, CDR2 SYGVKD. Trimming at V came to 10 bases and at J to 9 bases, leaving 13 bases not matched to a gene. This CDR3 spans 14 amino acids.

The chain recombines TRBV9 with TRBJ2-5; 7 bases line up with TRBD2. The junction had 4 bases not matched to a gene; V was cut back by 0 bases and J by 5 bases. Per the germline V gene, CDR1 is SGDLS and CDR2 is YYNGEE. This CDR3 has 14 residues. CDR3 residues: CASSVDGGSETQYF. The CDR3 DNA follows: TGTGCCAGCAGCGTAGACGGGGGGAGCGAGACCCAGTACTTC.

The count of this clone is one. The genes are TRBV7-3 and TRBJ2-1, with 13 bases aligning to TRBD2. Germline CDR1 is SGHTA and CDR2 is FQGTGA. With 2 bases clipped from V and 7 bases from J, the junction kept 5 bases outside the gene matches. This CDR3 comprises 16 residues. This chain's CDR3 is CASSLYGTSGVNEQFF. Here the CDR3 DNA reads TGTGCCAGCAGCTTATACGGGACTAGCGGGGTGAATGAGCAGTTCTTC.

The rearrangement joins TRBV21-1 to TRBJ2-2; the table's D call of TRBD2 was not tested on the DNA. TRBV21-1 is deemed a pseudogene. This CDR3 is built from 18 residues. The CDR3 here is CASSKKGRWGVDTGELFF. In DNA, the CDR3 is TGTGCCAGCAGCAAAAAAGGAAGGTGGGGGGTTGACACCGGGGAGCTGTTTTTT.

This clone was detected a few times. Here the CDR3 reads CASSALPRQGISPLHF. The CDR3, as DNA: TGTGCCAGCAGCGCGCTTCCACGACAGGGGATTTCACCCCTCCACTTT. The chain couples TRBV9 to TRBJ1-6; 8 bases fit TRBD1. Per germline, CDR1 SGDLS and CDR2 YYNGEE. Losses at the gene ends were 3 bases for V and 9 bases for J; bases not matched to a gene: 11. The length of the CDR3 is 16 residues.

Written as DNA, the CDR3 is TGTGCCAGCACCTTATCGGGACAGGGGACCGAGCAGTACTTC. This gives the protein CASTLSGQGTEQYF. This chain uses TRBV5-4 with TRBJ2-7; the match to TRBD1 covers 10 bases. V shed 6 bases, J shed 6 bases, and the junction held 9 bases outside the gene matches. CDR3 size: 14 residues. Germline assignment: CDR1 SGHNT and CDR2 YYREEE (reference sequence).

V and J are TRBV30 and TRBJ2-5; 8 bases match TRBD1. CDR1 is GTSNPN, CDR2 SVGIG, per germline (reference sequence). Trimming at V came to 2 bases and at J to 3 bases, leaving 8 bases not matched to a gene. The CDR3 length is 15 residues. The CDR3 nucleotides read TGTGCCTGGAGTCTACTCGGACAGGGAAAAGAGACCCAGTACTTC. This sequence encodes CAWSLLGQGKETQYF.

This chain links TRBV4-1 with TRBJ2-3; possible D gene TRBD2, 5 bases. The CDR3 has 15 amino acids. CDR1 is MGHRA and CDR2 is YSYEKL in the germline V gene. V shed 6 bases and J shed 0 bases, with 13 bases lying between them. The CDR3 loop reads CASSPTRDSTDTQYF. The CDR3 nucleotides are TGCGCCAGCAGTCCAACACGGGATAGCACAGATACGCAGTATTTT.

The chain uses TRBV7-2 and TRBJ2-7, with TRBD2 matching 11 bases. J lost 2 bases, V lost 7 bases, and 7 bases had no gene match. This CDR3 contains 15 residues. CDR1 is SGHTA, CDR2 FQGNSA, per germline. CDR3 coding DNA: TGTGCCAGCAACTCGGGGGGACTAGCGGCCTACGAGCAGTACTTC. Amino acids: CASNSGGLAAYEQYF.

The rearrangement joins TRBV21-1 to TRBJ1-1; the D call in the table, TRBD1, was not verified against the DNA. TRBV21-1 is a known pseudogene. The CDR3 is made up of 16 amino acids. This CDR3 reads CASSSWDRDKDTEAFF. The CDR3 nucleotides are TGTGCCAGCAGCTCTTGGGACAGGGACAAGGACACTGAAGCTTTCTTT.

The chain is built from TRBV4-1 and TRBJ1-4; perhaps TRBD1 as D (6 bases). Germline values: CDR1 MGHRA, CDR2 YSYEKL. Trimming shortened V by 0 bases and J by 5 bases, and 13 bases separated the two germline ends. This CDR3 has 16 amino acids. DNA for the CDR3: TGCGCCAGCAGCCAAGATGGGCCGGGGGCGAATGAAAAACTGTTTTTT. This translates into CASSQDGPGANEKLFF.

CDR3 residues: CASSIESTVNEKLFF. DNA of the CDR3: TGTGCCAGTAGTATTGAGTCGACAGTTAATGAAAAACTGTTTTTT. The V and J genes are TRBV19 and TRBJ1-4, with TRBD1 as a possible D gene (5 bases). Trimming pared 3 bases from V and 4 bases from J, leaving 12 bases between. The CDR3 consists of 15 residues. CDR1 is LNHDA, CDR2 SQIVND, per germline (reference sequence).

This clone turned up a few times. The chain has TRBV2 and TRBJ2-1, with a tentative D call TRBD1 (5 bases). V was clipped by 5 bases and J by 8 bases, with 10 bases between them. Germline V lookup: CDR1 SNHLY, CDR2 FYNNEI. The CDR3 extends over 12 amino acids. The CDR3 spells CASSSWGYEQFF. The CDR3 coding sequence is TGTGCCAGCAGTTCTTGGGGCTATGAGCAGTTCTTC.